This T cell receptor beta chain was captured in a study of cytomegalovirus exposure and HLA in healthy donors. Across the study: Among the 300 to 400 donors who were genotyped, roughly 76% fell in the genetic ancestry cluster that is associated with self-reported Caucasian donors. Points from the study as a whole: Near-uniform donor sequencing depth was presumed by presence/absence analyses.

This clone was counted a few times. Its antigen remains unidentified. Amplification used 60 Vbeta primers and 13 Jbeta primers. Libraries were prepared by immunoSEQ multiplex PCR; TCRdb keeps only in-frame clonotypes and omits some of them. The sample contains around 140,000 clones, roughly 80% of which appear only once. V lost 3 bases to trimming and J lost 1 base, with 11 bases between them. CDR1 and CDR2 from the germline V gene are SGHNT and YYREEE (reference sequence). The CDR3 sequence is 15 residues long. The sequence derives from a man aged 35-49 years in good health and CMV-seropositive. The chain is built from TRBV5-4 and TRBJ2-4; tentative D call: TRBD1 (6 bases). Sample: PBMCs. The CDR3 region is CASSSTTGAKNIQYF. Written as DNA, the CDR3 is TGTGCCAGCAGCTCAACGACAGGTGCCAAAAACATTCAGTACTTC.